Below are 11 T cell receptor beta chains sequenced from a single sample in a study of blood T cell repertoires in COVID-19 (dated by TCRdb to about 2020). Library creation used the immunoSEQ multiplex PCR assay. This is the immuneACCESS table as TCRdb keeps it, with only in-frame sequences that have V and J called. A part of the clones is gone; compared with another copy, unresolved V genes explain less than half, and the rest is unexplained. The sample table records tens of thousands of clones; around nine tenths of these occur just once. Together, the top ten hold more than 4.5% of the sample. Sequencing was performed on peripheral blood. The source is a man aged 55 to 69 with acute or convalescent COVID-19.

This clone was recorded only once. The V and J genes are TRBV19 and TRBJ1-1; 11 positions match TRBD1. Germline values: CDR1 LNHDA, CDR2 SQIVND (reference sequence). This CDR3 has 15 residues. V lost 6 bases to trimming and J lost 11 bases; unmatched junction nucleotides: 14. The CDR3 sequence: CASSPWTGGGSGAFF. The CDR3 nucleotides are TGTGCCAGTAGCCCTTGGACAGGGGGCGGGAGTGGGGCTTTCTTT.

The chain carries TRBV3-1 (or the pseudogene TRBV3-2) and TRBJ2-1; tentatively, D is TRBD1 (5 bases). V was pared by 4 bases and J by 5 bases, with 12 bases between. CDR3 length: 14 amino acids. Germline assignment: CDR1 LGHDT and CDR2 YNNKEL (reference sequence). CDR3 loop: CASSPQLRDNEQFF. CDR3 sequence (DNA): TGTGCCAGCAGCCCGCAACTCAGGGACAATGAGCAGTTCTTC.

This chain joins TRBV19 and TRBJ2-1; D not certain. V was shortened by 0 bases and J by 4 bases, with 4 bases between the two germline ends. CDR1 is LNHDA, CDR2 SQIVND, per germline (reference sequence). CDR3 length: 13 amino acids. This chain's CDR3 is CASSIELYNEQFF. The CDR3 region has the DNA TGTGCCAGTAGTATAGAATTATACAATGAGCAGTTCTTC.

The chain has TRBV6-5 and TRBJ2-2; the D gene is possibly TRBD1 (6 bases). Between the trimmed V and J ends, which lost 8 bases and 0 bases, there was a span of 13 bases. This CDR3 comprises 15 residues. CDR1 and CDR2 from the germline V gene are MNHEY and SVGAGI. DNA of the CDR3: TGTGCCAGCCGAAAAGGGACAACGAACACCGGGGAGCTGTTTTTT. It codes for CASRKGTTNTGELFF.

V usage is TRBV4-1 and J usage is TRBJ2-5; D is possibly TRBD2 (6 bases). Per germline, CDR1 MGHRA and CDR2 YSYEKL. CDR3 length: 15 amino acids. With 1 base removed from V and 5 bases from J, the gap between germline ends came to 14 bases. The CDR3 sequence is CASSQVPGGHETQYF. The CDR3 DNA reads TGCGCCAGCAGCCAAGTCCCCGGGGGTCACGAGACCCAGTACTTC.

The CDR3 nucleotides read TGTGCCAGCAGCCTCGGGGGGTTAGGAGATGAGCAGTTCTTC. Protein product: CASSLGGLGDEQFF. This rearrangement joins TRBV5-4 to TRBJ2-1, with 7 bases that match TRBD2. Germline CDR1 is SGHNT and CDR2 is YYREEE (reference sequence). The CDR3 sequence is 14 residues long. Trimming took 4 bases from V and 8 from J; bases not matched to a gene: 9.

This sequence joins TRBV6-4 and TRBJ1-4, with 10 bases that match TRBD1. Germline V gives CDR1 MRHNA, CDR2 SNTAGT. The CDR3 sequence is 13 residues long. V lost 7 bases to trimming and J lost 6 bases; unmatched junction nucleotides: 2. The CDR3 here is CASIGTGDEKLFF. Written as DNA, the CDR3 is TGTGCCAGCATCGGGACAGGGGATGAAAAACTGTTTTTT.

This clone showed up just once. The CDR3 coding sequence is TGTGCCATCAGTGGGACAGGGAGGTCTAGTGGCTACACCTTC. This translates into CAISGTGRSSGYTF. The chain joins TRBV10-3 to TRBJ1-2; TRBD1 agrees at 8 bases. This CDR3 contains 14 residues. The germline V gene encodes CDR1 ENHRY and CDR2 SYGVKD. V gave up 4 bases and J gave up 7 bases; unmatched junction bases: 8.

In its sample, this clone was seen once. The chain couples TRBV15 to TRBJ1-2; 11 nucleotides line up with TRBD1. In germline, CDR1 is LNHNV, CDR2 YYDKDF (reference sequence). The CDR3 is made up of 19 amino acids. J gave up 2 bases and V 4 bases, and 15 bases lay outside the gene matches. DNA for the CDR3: TGTGCCACCAGCACCCTAATAAGGACAGGGGGCGACTCCAACTATGGCTACACCTTC. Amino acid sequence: CATSTLIRTGGDSNYGYTF.

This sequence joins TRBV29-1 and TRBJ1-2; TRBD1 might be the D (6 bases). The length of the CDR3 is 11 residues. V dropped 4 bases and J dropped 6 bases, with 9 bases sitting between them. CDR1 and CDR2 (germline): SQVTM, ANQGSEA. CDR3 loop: CSVGRTDGYTF. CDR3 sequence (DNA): TGCAGCGTTGGACGGACAGATGGCTACACCTTC.

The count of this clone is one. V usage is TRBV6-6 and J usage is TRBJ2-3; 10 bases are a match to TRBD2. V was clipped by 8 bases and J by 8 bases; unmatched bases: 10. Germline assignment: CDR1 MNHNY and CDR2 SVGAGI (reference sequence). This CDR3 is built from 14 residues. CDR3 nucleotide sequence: TGTGCCAGCTCCGGGACTAGCGCCTCGAGTACGCAGTATTTT. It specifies CASSGTSASSTQYF.